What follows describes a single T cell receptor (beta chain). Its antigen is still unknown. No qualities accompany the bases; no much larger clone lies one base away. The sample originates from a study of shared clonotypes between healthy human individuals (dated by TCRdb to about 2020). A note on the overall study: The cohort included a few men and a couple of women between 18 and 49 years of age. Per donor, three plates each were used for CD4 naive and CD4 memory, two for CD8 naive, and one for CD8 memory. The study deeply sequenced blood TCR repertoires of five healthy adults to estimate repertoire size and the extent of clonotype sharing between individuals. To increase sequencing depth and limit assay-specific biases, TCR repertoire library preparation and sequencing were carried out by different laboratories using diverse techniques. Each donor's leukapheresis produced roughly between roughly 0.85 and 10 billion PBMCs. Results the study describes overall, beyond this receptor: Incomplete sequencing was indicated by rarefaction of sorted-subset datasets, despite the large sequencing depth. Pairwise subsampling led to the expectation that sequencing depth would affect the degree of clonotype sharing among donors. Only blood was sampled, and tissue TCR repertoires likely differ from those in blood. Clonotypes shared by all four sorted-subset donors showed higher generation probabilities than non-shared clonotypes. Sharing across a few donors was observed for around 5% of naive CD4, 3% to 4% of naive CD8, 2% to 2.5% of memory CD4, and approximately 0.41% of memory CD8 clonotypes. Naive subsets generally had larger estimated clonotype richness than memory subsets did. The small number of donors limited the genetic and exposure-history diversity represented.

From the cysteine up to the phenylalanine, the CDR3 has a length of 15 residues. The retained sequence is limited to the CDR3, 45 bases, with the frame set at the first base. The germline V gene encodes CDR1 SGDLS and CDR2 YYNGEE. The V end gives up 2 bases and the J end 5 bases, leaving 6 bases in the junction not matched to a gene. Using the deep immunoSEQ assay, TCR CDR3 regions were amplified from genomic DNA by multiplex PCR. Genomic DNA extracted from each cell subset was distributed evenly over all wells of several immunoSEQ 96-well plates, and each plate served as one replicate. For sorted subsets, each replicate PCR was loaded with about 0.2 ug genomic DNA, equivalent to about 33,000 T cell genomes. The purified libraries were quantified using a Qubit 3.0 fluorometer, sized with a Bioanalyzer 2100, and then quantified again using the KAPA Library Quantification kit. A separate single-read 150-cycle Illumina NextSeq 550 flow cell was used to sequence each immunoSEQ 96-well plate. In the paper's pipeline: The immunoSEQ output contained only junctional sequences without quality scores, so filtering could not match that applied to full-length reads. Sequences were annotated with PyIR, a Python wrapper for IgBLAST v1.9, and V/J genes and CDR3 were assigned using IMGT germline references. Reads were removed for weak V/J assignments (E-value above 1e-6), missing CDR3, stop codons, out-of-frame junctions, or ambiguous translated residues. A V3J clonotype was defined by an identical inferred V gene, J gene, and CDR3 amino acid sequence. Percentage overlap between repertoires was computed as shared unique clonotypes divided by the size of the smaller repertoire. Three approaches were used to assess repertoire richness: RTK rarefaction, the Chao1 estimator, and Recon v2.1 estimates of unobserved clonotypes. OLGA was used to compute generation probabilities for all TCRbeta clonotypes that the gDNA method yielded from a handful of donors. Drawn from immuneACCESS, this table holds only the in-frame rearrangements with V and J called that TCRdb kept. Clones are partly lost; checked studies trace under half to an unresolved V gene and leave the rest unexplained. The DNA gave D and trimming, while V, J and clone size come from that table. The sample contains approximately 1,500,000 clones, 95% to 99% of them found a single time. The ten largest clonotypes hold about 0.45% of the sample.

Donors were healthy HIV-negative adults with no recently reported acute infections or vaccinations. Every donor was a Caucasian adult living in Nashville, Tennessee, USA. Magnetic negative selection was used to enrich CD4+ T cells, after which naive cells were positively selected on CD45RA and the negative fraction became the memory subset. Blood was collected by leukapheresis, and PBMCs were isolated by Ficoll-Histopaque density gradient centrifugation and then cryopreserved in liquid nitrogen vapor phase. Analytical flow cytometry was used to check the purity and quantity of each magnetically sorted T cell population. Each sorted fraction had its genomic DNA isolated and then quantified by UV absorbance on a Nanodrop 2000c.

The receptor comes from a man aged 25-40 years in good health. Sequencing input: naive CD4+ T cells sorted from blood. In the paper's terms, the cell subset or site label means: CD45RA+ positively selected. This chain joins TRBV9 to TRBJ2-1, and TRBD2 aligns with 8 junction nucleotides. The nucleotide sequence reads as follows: TGTGCCAGCAGCGTGGTAGCGGGATCCGACAATGAGCAGTTCTTC. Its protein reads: CASSVVAGSDNEQFF.